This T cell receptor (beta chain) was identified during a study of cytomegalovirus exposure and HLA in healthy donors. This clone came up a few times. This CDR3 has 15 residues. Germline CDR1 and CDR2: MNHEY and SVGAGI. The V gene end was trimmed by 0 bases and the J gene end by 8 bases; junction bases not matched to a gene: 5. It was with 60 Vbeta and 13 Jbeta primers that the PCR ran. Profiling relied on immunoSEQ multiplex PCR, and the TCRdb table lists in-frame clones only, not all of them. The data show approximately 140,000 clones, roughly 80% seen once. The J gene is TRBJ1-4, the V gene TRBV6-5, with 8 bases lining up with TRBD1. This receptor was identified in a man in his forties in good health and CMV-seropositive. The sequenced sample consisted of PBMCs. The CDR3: CASSYSGQEGEKLFF. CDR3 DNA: TGTGCCAGCAGTTACTCGGGACAGGAGGGGGAAAAACTGTTTTTT.